A single sample is the source of the 22 T cell receptor beta chains below, sequenced in a study of technical replicates of blood from a few donors. Profiling relied on immunoSEQ multiplex PCR, and the TCRdb table lists in-frame clones only, not all of them. This table holds just under 60,000 clones, 91% found once. The material sequenced was PBMCs. These receptors came from a human donor in good health. Some clones in this sample may be carry-over from other donors' samples.

The chain joins TRBV11-2 to TRBJ1-1; D perhaps matches TRBD1 (6 bases). Trimming removed 0 bases at V and 6 bases at J, with 14 bases between. CDR1 is SGHAT and CDR2 is FQNNGV in the germline V gene. This CDR3 is 15 amino acids long. The CDR3, as DNA: TGTGCCAGCAGCTTAGAGGGGCAGGGGTATCCTGAAGCTTTCTTT. It specifies CASSLEGQGYPEAFF.

The chain's CDR3 is CASSYSRGRVGYEQYF. The CDR3 bases are TGTGCCAGCAGTTACTCGAGAGGGAGGGTAGGTTACGAGCAGTACTTC. The chain uses TRBV6-5 and TRBJ2-7; 7 positions agree with TRBD2. Trimming removed 0 bases from V and 4 bases from J; junction bases left unmatched: 9. The CDR3 runs 16 residues. Germline CDR1 and CDR2: MNHEY and SVGAGI.

The chain links TRBV29-1 to TRBJ1-1; 7 positions match TRBD1. The CDR3 extends over 13 amino acids. The V gene's germline CDR1 is SQVTM and CDR2 ANQGSEA. V lost 4 bases and J lost 0; bases outside the gene matches: 2. The CDR3 protein is CSVVGQLNTEAFF. As DNA, the CDR3 is TGCAGCGTTGTGGGACAGCTGAACACTGAAGCTTTCTTT.

V usage is TRBV5-6 and J usage is TRBJ2-7, with TRBD1 matching 8 bases. Trimming removed 4 bases from V and 6 bases from J; junction bases left unmatched: 12. This CDR3 is 15 amino acids long. CDR1 and CDR2 (germline): SGHDT, YYEEEE. The CDR3 region is CASSGTLDRESEQYF. In nucleotides, the CDR3 is TGTGCCAGCAGCGGAACCCTGGACAGGGAGAGCGAGCAGTACTTC.

V and J are TRBV4-2 and TRBJ2-1, with D uncertain. Looked up from germline, CDR1 is LGHNA and CDR2 is YNFKEQ. The CDR3 runs to 15 residues. The V gene lost 4 bases and the J gene lost 4 bases, with 14 bases spanning the gap. In DNA form, the CDR3 reads TGTGCCAGCAGCCTCGACTTCGACGGGTACAATGAGCAGTTCTTC. The encoded protein is CASSLDFDGYNEQFF.

The chain couples TRBV30 to TRBJ2-1; 8 bases are shared with TRBD1. Looked up from germline, CDR1 is GTSNPN and CDR2 is SVGIG (reference sequence). CDR3 length: 16 amino acids. V lost 2 bases, J lost 7 bases, and 13 bases stayed unmatched. The DNA for the CDR3 is TGTGCCTGGAGTCTCCCCAGGCAGGGGGCATTGAATGAGCAGTTCTTC. Amino acids: CAWSLPRQGALNEQFF.

This sequence joins TRBV4-1 and TRBJ2-2; D remains unclear. Trimming cost V 0 bases and J 7 bases, with 12 bases left between them. Germline values: CDR1 MGHRA, CDR2 YSYEKL. CDR3 size: 15 residues. The CDR3 DNA reads TGCGCCAGCAGCCAAGATATTATATCCGGCGGGGAGCTGTTTTTT. It translates to CASSQDIISGGELFF.

V and J are TRBV30 and TRBJ1-2; 7 bases align to TRBD1. The CDR3 contains 15 residues. Losses at the gene ends were 1 base for V and 3 bases for J; bases not matched to a gene: 8. Germline V gene data show CDR1 as GTSNPN and CDR2 as SVGIG (reference sequence). Here the CDR3 DNA reads TGTGCCTGGAGTGGAGGAGGACAGGAACACTATGGCTACACCTTC. Its protein is CAWSGGGQEHYGYTF.

The CDR3 nucleotides are TGCGCCAGCAGCCAAGATCTAGGACAATGGGAGACCCAGTACTTC. This encodes CASSQDLGQWETQYF. The chain employs TRBV4-1 and TRBJ2-5; TRBD1 is a possible D gene (5 bases). Per the germline V gene, CDR1 is MGHRA and CDR2 is YSYEKL. V lost 0 bases to trimming and J lost 5 bases, with 13 bases between them. This CDR3 region has 15 residues.

This chain connects TRBV19 to TRBJ1-5; no reliable D call. Germline CDR1 is LNHDA and CDR2 is SQIVND (reference sequence). Trimming cost V 3 bases and J 0 bases, with 9 bases left between them. CDR3 length equals 15 residues. Here the CDR3 reads CASSMRQTSNQPQHF. CDR3 DNA: TGTGCCAGTAGTATGAGACAAACTAGCAATCAGCCCCAGCATTTT.

V is TRBV18 and J is TRBJ1-2; 8 bases match TRBD1. The CDR3 covers 13 residues. V lost 2 bases and J lost 6; bases outside the gene matches: 2. Germline V CDR1 and CDR2: KGHSH, LQKENI. CDR3 amino acids: CASSPGQGDGYTF. In DNA, the CDR3 is TGTGCCAGCTCACCAGGACAGGGAGATGGCTACACCTTC.

This clone was observed once. The CDR3 here is CSVDEGIREQFF. The CDR3 bases are TGCAGCGTTGATGAGGGCATACGCGAGCAGTTCTTC. The rearrangement links TRBV29-1 to TRBJ2-1, with D tentatively TRBD2 (5 bases). Germline assignment: CDR1 SQVTM and CDR2 ANQGSEA. The CDR3 extends over 12 amino acids. Trimming removed 3 bases at V and 10 bases at J, with 13 bases between.

This clone was seen more than once but under ten times. The rearrangement joins TRBV4-3 to TRBJ2-5; 8 bases agree with TRBD2. The trim removed 4 bases at V and 7 bases at J, leaving 14 bases unmatched. CDR3 length equals 16 residues. From germline, CDR1 is LGHNA and CDR2 YSLEER. CDR3 residues: CASSPGGARFTGTQYF. DNA of the CDR3: TGCGCCAGCAGCCCGGGGGGGGCAAGATTTACGGGGACCCAGTACTTC.

The CDR3, as DNA: TGTGCCAGCAGCTTAGCGGACAGGCAAGAGACCCAGTACTTC. Its protein product is CASSLADRQETQYF. The genes are TRBV7-2 and TRBJ2-5, with 7 bases aligning to TRBD1. V lost 0 bases and J lost 2; bases outside the gene matches: 0. The germline V gene has CDR1 SGHTA and CDR2 FQGNSA. The CDR3 loop spans 14 amino acids.

This chain connects TRBV7-2 to TRBJ2-5; 7 nucleotides align to TRBD1. In germline, CDR1 is SGHTA, CDR2 FQGNSA. There are 14 residues in the CDR3. The J segment lost 5 bases and the V segment lost 5 bases, leaving 8 bases of the junction unmatched. As DNA, the CDR3 is TGTGCCAGCAGCCCCTCCACAGGGGTGGAGACCCAGTACTTC. Amino acids: CASSPSTGVETQYF.

The chain links TRBV28 to TRBJ2-7; TRBD1 agrees at 8 bases. The CDR3 is made up of 14 amino acids. CDR1 and CDR2 from the germline V gene are MDHEN and SYDVKM. V lost 11 bases, J lost 0 bases, and 9 bases stayed unmatched. The DNA for the CDR3 is TGTGCCGCCGCAGGGACAGGCGGCTCCTACGAGCAGTACTTC. Protein sequence: CAAAGTGGSYEQYF.

This clone has just a few counts. This chain joins TRBV9 and TRBJ1-4; D unresolved. Trimming removed 4 bases from V and 10 bases from J, with 17 bases in between. CDR1 and CDR2 (germline): SGDLS, YYNGEE. CDR3 length equals 14 residues. In DNA, the CDR3 is TGTGCCAGCAGCCCGGTGGAGGGCTCAGGAAAACTGTTTTTT. This gives the protein CASSPVEGSGKLFF.

The chain combines TRBV4-3 with TRBJ1-2; 7 bases are shared with TRBD1. Germline CDR1 reads LGHNA; CDR2 reads YSLEER. The CDR3 has 12 residues. V shed 3 bases and J 8 bases; nucleotides not matched to a gene: 3. This CDR3 reads CASSQNRGGYTF. CDR3 nucleotides: TGCGCCAGCAGCCAGAACAGGGGAGGCTACACCTTC.

The rearrangement links TRBV7-9 to TRBJ1-5; unclear D gene. V dropped 1 base and J dropped 6 bases, with 7 bases sitting between them. CDR1 is SEHNR, CDR2 FQNEAQ, per germline (reference sequence). CDR3 length: 13 residues. The CDR3 loop reads CASSLGEFQPQHF. The CDR3 DNA sequence: TGTGCCAGCAGCTTAGGGGAGTTTCAGCCCCAGCATTTT.

The chain is built from TRBV11-2 and TRBJ2-7; TRBD2 agrees at 11 bases. Trimming removed 0 bases from V and 3 bases from J; junction bases left unmatched: 4. The CDR3 is 16 residues long. Germline V gene lookup returns CDR1 SGHAT and CDR2 FQNNGV. The CDR3 sequence is CASSLDRLAGSYEQYF. Here the CDR3 DNA reads TGTGCCAGCAGCTTAGATCGACTAGCGGGGAGCTACGAGCAGTACTTC.

This chain uses TRBV25-1 with TRBJ2-3; 8 bases are shared with TRBD2. The J segment lost 2 bases and the V segment lost 3 bases, leaving 7 bases of the junction unmatched. CDR3 length equals 16 residues. CDR1 and CDR2 (germline): MGHDK, SYGVNS. CDR3 region: CASSDPGGRNTDTQYF. The CDR3 nucleotides are TGTGCCAGCAGTGACCCGGGGGGGCGGAACACAGATACGCAGTATTTT.

The chain recombines TRBV29-1 with TRBJ1-4; D call uncertain. The CDR3 runs to 13 residues. Trimming cost V 1 base and J 13 bases, with 16 bases left between them. The germline V gene has CDR1 SQVTM and CDR2 ANQGSEA. The CDR3 spells CSVEAGNSGVLFF. The CDR3 DNA is TGCAGCGTTGAAGCCGGGAACTCCGGGGTACTGTTTTTT.